This paragraph reports one T cell receptor beta chain. As yet, its antigen is unknown. Documented time point: identical roughly ten-day culture without peptide (control). Each of about seven ELISpot-reactive candidate peptides was used for roughly 10-day stimulation. These data belong to a study of PD-1 blockade in mismatch repair-deficient tumors. Produced via immunoSEQ multiplex PCR; TCRdb's table is partial and in-frame only. The sample lists some 15,000 clones, under 90% occurring once. V lost 4 bases and J 8 bases, leaving 14 bases between the germline ends. The CDR3 extends over 14 amino acids. The germline V gene encodes CDR1 SNHLY and CDR2 FYNNEI.

This chain connects TRBV2 to TRBJ1-4; D not resolved. The sample here was cells cultured in vitro, taken from a patient treated with pembrolizumab. The source of this sequence is an adult with mismatch repair-deficient cancer. This chain's CDR3 is CASSGYSRTEKLFF. The CDR3 DNA is TGTGCCAGCAGTGGGTACAGCCGTACGGAAAAACTGTTTTTT.